This T cell receptor beta chain is from a study of early T cells in non-severe SARS-CoV-2 infection. About the study: Bulk RNA from unsorted whole blood was sequenced; chains were unpaired. Study results and caveats: Clonotype matching in VDJdb favored anti-spike CD8 responses and did not capture private and CD4 specificities.

The CDR3 is 16 residues long. Trimming left V 4 bases short and J 0 bases short, with 15 bases between. Germline assignment: CDR1 MNHNY and CDR2 SVGAGI (reference sequence). This clonotype occurred a few times. Antigen specificity is unknown. Molecules of cDNA were individually given unique molecular identifiers that were attached to them. TCRdb re-called the 5' RACE reads through MiXCR, storing one row per CDR3 protein. This repertoire shows 75,000 to 100,000 distinct CDR3 sequences, over 15% found once; its top ten account for about 1.3%. Sequenced: whole blood. The genes are TRBV6-6 and TRBJ1-1; D is perhaps TRBD1 (5 bases). The receptor was derived from an adult who was a healthcare worker with PCR-confirmed SARS-CoV-2 infection or an uninfected control (not recorded which). The CDR3 nucleotides read TGTGCCAGCAGTTTCCCCGGGGCTCAAATGAACACTGAAGCTTTCTTT. It encodes CASSFPGAQMNTEAFF.